The 28 T cell receptor beta chains below were found in one sample sequenced in a study of cytomegalovirus exposure and HLA in healthy donors. PCR primers comprised 60 Vbeta and 13 Jbeta primers. Assay used: immunoSEQ multiplex PCR; TCRdb lists only in-frame clones, some missing. The table includes 130,000 to 150,000 clones, about 78% detected once. Sequenced sample: PBMCs. The receptors stem from a man younger than 30 in good health and CMV-seronegative.

This chain links TRBV7-9 with TRBJ2-7, with 8 bases aligning to TRBD1. Unmatched junction bases numbered 2, after V lost 1 base and J lost 3 bases. This CDR3 has 14 amino acids. Germline lookup yields CDR1 SEHNR and CDR2 FQNEAQ (reference sequence). The CDR3 coding sequence is TGTGCCAGCAGCTTAGGACAGGGGCTCTACGAGCAGTACTTC. Its translation: CASSLGQGLYEQYF. The complete variable domain, with remaining parts taken from reference TRBV7-9 and TRBJ2-7, reads DTGVSQNPRHKITKRGQNVTFRCDPISEHNRLYWYRQTLGQGPEFLTYFQNEAQLEKSRLLSDRFSAERPKGSFSTLEIQRTEQGDSAMYLCASSLGQGLYEQYFGPGTRLTVT.

The V and J genes are TRBV6-1 and TRBJ2-7; TRBD1 is a possible D gene (5 bases). V dropped 6 bases and J dropped 4 bases, with 10 bases sitting between them. Germline loops: CDR1 MNHNS, CDR2 SASEGT. There are 12 residues in the CDR3. CDR3 residues: CASRPQEYEQYF. DNA of the CDR3: TGTGCCAGCAGGCCACAGGAATACGAGCAGTACTTC.

The chain carries TRBV5-1 and TRBJ2-7; 12 bases fit TRBD2. From germline, CDR1 is SGHRS and CDR2 YFSETQ. V lost 0 bases to trimming and J lost 5 bases; unmatched junction nucleotides: 12. This CDR3 contains 18 residues. CDR3 sequence: CASSLVPSGRAMDDEQYF. The CDR3 DNA reads as TGCGCCAGCAGCTTGGTCCCTAGCGGGAGGGCAATGGACGACGAGCAGTACTTC.

The chain combines TRBV6-1 with TRBJ2-7, with TRBD1 identical over 9 bases. This CDR3 is 15 amino acids long. V lost 4 bases to trimming and J lost 2 bases; unmatched junction nucleotides: 6. In germline, CDR1 is MNHNS, CDR2 SASEGT. CDR3 bases: TGTGCCAGCAGTGCTCACCGGGACAGGGCCTACGAGCAGTACTTC. This codes for CASSAHRDRAYEQYF.

V is TRBV27 and J is TRBJ2-4; TRBD1 matches at 9 bases. In germline, CDR1 is MNHEY, CDR2 SMNVEV (reference sequence). After removal of 6 bases from V and 13 bases from J, the junction contained 19 bases not matched to a gene. This CDR3 is built from 16 residues. The DNA for the CDR3 is TGTGCCAGCAGCCCATCTTGGGGGGACAGGGTACCCTCCCAGTACTTC. Translated: CASSPSWGDRVPSQYF.

The rearrangement uses TRBV7-6 and TRBJ2-5; 7 nucleotides match TRBD2. The CDR3 sequence is 16 residues long. The trim removed 4 bases at V and 5 bases at J, leaving 13 bases unmatched. Germline V gives CDR1 SGHVS, CDR2 FNYEAQ. Here the CDR3 DNA reads TGTGCCAGCAGCTCCGGCGGGCGGGAGTTAGTGGAGACCCAGTACTTC. As protein: CASSSGGRELVETQYF.

The chain is built from TRBV10-1 and TRBJ2-3; possibly TRBD2 for D (5 bases). The CDR3 runs to 14 residues. Germline V gene lookup returns CDR1 WNHNN and CDR2 SYGVQD (reference sequence). V lost 8 bases, J lost 6 bases, and 18 bases lay in between. The CDR3 region is CASSGSGPTDTQYF. The CDR3 DNA is TGCGCCAGCTCGGGGTCGGGCCCTACCGATACGCAGTATTTT.

The chain combines TRBV10-3 with TRBJ1-2; D not certain. CDR1 is ENHRY, CDR2 SYGVKD, per germline. Trimming left V 3 bases short and J 8 bases short, with 16 bases between. CDR3 length equals 14 residues. In DNA, the CDR3 is TGTGCCATCAGTGACCCAGGACTCCAGGCGGGCTACACCTTC. It is translated as CAISDPGLQAGYTF.

The CDR3: CASSLGHNGGLGTDTQYF. CDR3 DNA sequence: TGTGCCAGCAGCTTGGGGCATAACGGGGGGTTGGGCACAGATACGCAGTATTTT. The genes are TRBV7-6 and TRBJ2-3, with 7 nucleotides matching TRBD2. The CDR3 contains 18 residues. The J segment lost 1 base and the V segment lost 3 bases, leaving 13 bases of the junction unmatched. Germline CDR1 is SGHVS and CDR2 is FNYEAQ.

This rearrangement joins TRBV6-6 to TRBJ1-5; D perhaps matches TRBD1 (6 bases). Germline assignment: CDR1 MNHNY and CDR2 SVGAGI (reference sequence). CDR3 size: 16 residues. V lost 0 bases and J lost 1, with 10 bases in between. For the CDR3, the DNA is TGTGCCAGCAGTTACTCAGCGGGGGCCAGCAATCAGCCCCAGCATTTT. Its translation is CASSYSAGASNQPQHF.

V usage is TRBV19 and J usage is TRBJ2-3; 10 bases are shared with TRBD2. This CDR3 has 15 amino acids. CDR1 and CDR2 (germline): LNHDA, SQIVND (reference sequence). J lost 6 bases, V lost 3 bases, and 6 bases had no gene match. The CDR3 reads CASSMASGGEDTQYF. The CDR3 DNA is TGTGCCAGTAGTATGGCTAGCGGGGGTGAGGATACGCAGTATTTT.

V is TRBV15 and J is TRBJ2-5; D unresolved. The last part of the DNA fits TRBJ2-7 better; the J call may be wrong. The CDR3 length is 17 residues. Germline V gene data show CDR1 as LNHNV and CDR2 as YYDKDF (reference sequence). CDR3 nucleotide sequence: TGTGCCACCAGCAGCAAAAAGGCCGGGTCGGTAACCTACGAGCAGTACTTC. Translation: CATSSKKAGSVTYEQYF.

V gene TRBV10-3 combines with J gene TRBJ2-3; 11 nucleotides align to TRBD1. The CDR3 runs to 15 residues. J was trimmed by 3 bases and V by 6 bases; bases with no gene match: 5. CDR1 and CDR2 from the germline V gene are ENHRY and SYGVKD. The CDR3 DNA is TGTGCCATCAGGAAAGGGACAGGGGGTACAGATACGCAGTATTTT. Its protein is CAIRKGTGGTDTQYF.

The rearrangement uses TRBV7-2 and TRBJ2-2; 7 bases are a match to TRBD2. Looked up from germline, CDR1 is SGHTA and CDR2 is FQGNSA. This CDR3 region has 15 residues. Unmatched junction bases numbered 2, after V lost 0 bases and J lost 4 bases. The CDR3 nucleotides read TGTGCCAGCAGCTTAGCAGCGGGACTCACCGGGGAGCTGTTTTTT. Its protein product is CASSLAAGLTGELFF.

This chain uses TRBV9 with TRBJ1-2; no clear D. The CDR3 has 13 residues. Germline CDR1 is SGDLS and CDR2 is YYNGEE. Trimming shortened V by 4 bases and J by 8 bases, and 15 bases separated the two germline ends. CDR3 DNA: TGTGCCAGCAGCCCCCGAATGGAGCTGGGCTACACCTTC. It encodes CASSPRMELGYTF.

J is TRBJ2-3 and V is TRBV21-1; the D call TRBD2 from the table was never checked on the DNA. TRBV21-1 is flagged as a pseudogene. The CDR3 contains 14 residues. CDR3 bases: TGTGCCAGCAGCAAGGAAGCGGCTAGAGATACGCAGTATTTT. It is translated as CASSKEAARDTQYF.

The V gene is TRBV27, the J gene TRBJ2-7; 9 bases match TRBD1. Germline CDR1 MNHEY, CDR2 SMNVEV (reference sequence). V dropped 2 bases and J dropped 1; count of bases not matched to a gene: 0. CDR3 length: 14 amino acids. CDR3 DNA sequence: TGTGCCAGCAGTTTAGGACAGGGGTCCTACGAGCAGTACTTC. Residues: CASSLGQGSYEQYF.

The table lists this clone with a count of one. The chain is built from TRBV5-6 and TRBJ2-3; a possible D gene is TRBD2 (6 bases). The ends were cut back, 0 bases at V and 3 bases at J, with 8 bases in the middle. This CDR3 is built from 14 residues. CDR1 and CDR2 (germline): SGHDT, YYEEEE. Written as DNA, the CDR3 is TGTGCCAGCAGCTTGGGCGGGGTAACAGATACGCAGTATTTT. Protein sequence: CASSLGGVTDTQYF.

The genes are TRBV5-1 and TRBJ2-3; 9 bases align to TRBD2. V was clipped by 0 bases and J by 1 base; unmatched bases: 3. This CDR3 has 16 amino acids. Germline loops: CDR1 SGHRS, CDR2 YFSETQ. The CDR3 bases are TGCGCCAGCAGCTTGGCGGCTAGCGGGGGCACAGATACGCAGTATTTT. It is translated as CASSLAASGGTDTQYF.

This clone showed up just a few times. CDR3: CASSFRGEQYF. CDR3 in DNA: TGTGCCAGCAGTTTCAGGGGAGAGCAGTACTTC. V gene TRBV6-5 combines with J gene TRBJ2-7, with D possibly matching TRBD1 (6 bases). Per germline, CDR1 MNHEY and CDR2 SVGAGI. This CDR3 has 11 amino acids. V lost 4 bases, J lost 7 bases, and 8 bases lay in between.

The gene calls are TRBV2 and TRBJ1-5; 10 nucleotides align to TRBD1. J was trimmed by 6 bases and V by 5 bases; bases with no gene match: 4. The CDR3 is 14 amino acids. The germline V gene encodes CDR1 SNHLY and CDR2 FYNNEI. The CDR3 DNA follows: TGTGCCAGCAGTCGACAGGGGGCGGGTCAGCCCCAGCATTTT. It specifies CASSRQGAGQPQHF.

The chain uses TRBV6-5 and TRBJ1-6; D is unclear. CDR1 is MNHEY and CDR2 is SVGAGI in the germline V gene. Trimming took 4 bases from V and 7 from J, leaving 14 bases between them. The CDR3 extends over 15 amino acids. In nucleotides, the CDR3 is TGTGCCAGCAGTTTCGAACACCTTCTCAATTCACCCCTCCACTTT. This translates into CASSFEHLLNSPLHF.

The V call is TRBV27, the J call TRBJ2-7, with 11 nucleotides matching TRBD1. Trimming removed 5 bases from V and 3 bases from J; junction bases left unmatched: 6. Germline V CDR1 and CDR2: MNHEY, SMNVEV (reference sequence). The CDR3 spans 15 residues. The CDR3 DNA is TGTGCCAGCAGTCCGTGGACAGGGGGCATCTACGAGCAGTACTTC. It yields the protein CASSPWTGGIYEQYF.

The chain links TRBV30 to TRBJ1-1; D is unclear. V was cut by 7 bases and J by 6 bases, with 18 bases left in between. The CDR3 totals 13 residues. Germline CDR1 and CDR2: GTSNPN and SVGIG (reference sequence). The CDR3 DNA follows: TGTGCCTATAATTCGGGGTACGGTCCTGAAGCTTTCTTT. Amino acids: CAYNSGYGPEAFF.

The V and J genes are TRBV28 and TRBJ1-2; 9 positions match TRBD1. CDR1 is MDHEN and CDR2 is SYDVKM in the germline V gene. J lost 8 bases, V lost 5 bases, and 12 bases had no gene match. CDR3 length equals 15 residues. CDR3 coding DNA: TGTGCCAGCAGTCCCTCCGGACAGGGGTATTACGGCTACACCTTC. This gives the protein CASSPSGQGYYGYTF.

This clone was seen once. The rearrangement joins TRBV30 to TRBJ1-2; 9 nucleotides match TRBD1. This CDR3 is built from 16 residues. Trimming cost V 4 bases and J 5 bases; bases outside gene matches: 14. Germline V gene lookup returns CDR1 GTSNPN and CDR2 SVGIG (reference sequence). Here the CDR3 reads CAWIDRGYPRPYGYTF. Here the CDR3 DNA reads TGTGCCTGGATTGACAGGGGGTATCCCCGTCCTTATGGCTACACCTTC.

The rearrangement uses TRBV9 and TRBJ1-6, with 9 bases matching TRBD1. CDR1 and CDR2 (germline): SGDLS, YYNGEE. V lost 4 bases to trimming and J lost 5 bases; unmatched junction nucleotides: 4. The CDR3 is 15 residues long. The CDR3 spells CASSTRQGDNSPLHF. The CDR3 DNA sequence: TGTGCCAGCAGCACCCGACAGGGGGATAATTCACCCCTCCACTTT.

The chain is built from TRBV5-8 and TRBJ2-1, with D maybe TRBD2 (5 bases). The CDR3 covers 17 residues. The V gene's germline CDR1 is SGHTS and CDR2 YDEGEE. V was shortened by 3 bases and J by 6 bases, with 22 bases between the two germline ends. CDR3 in amino acids: CASSSKDSAPKRNEQFF. The DNA of the CDR3 is TGTGCCAGCAGCTCAAAGGACTCAGCCCCTAAACGCAATGAGCAGTTCTTC. Variable domain in full (rest from reference TRBV5-8 and TRBJ2-1): EAGVTQSPTHLIKTRGQQATLRCSPISGHTSVYWYQQALGLGLQFLLWYDEGEERNRGNFPPRFSGRQFPNYSSELNVNALELEDSALYLCASSSKDSAPKRNEQFFGPGTRLTVL.